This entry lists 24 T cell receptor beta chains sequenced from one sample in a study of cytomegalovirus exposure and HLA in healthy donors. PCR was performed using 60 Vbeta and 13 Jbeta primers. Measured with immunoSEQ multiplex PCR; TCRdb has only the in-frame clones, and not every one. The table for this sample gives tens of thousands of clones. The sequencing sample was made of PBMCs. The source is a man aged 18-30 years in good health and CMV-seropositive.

In DNA form, the CDR3 reads TGTGCCAGCAGTTTATGGACAGGGGTGAACACTGAAGCTTTCTTT. This sequence encodes CASSLWTGVNTEAFF. The V and J genes are TRBV28 and TRBJ1-1; 8 bases are shared with TRBD1. The V gene end was trimmed by 0 bases and the J gene end by 0 bases; junction bases not matched to a gene: 0. Germline CDR1 reads MDHEN; CDR2 reads SYDVKM. This CDR3 has 15 amino acids.

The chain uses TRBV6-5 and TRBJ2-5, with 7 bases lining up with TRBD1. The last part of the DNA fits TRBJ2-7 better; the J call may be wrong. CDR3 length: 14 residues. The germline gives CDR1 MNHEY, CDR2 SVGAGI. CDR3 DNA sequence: TGTGCCAGCAGTCGGGACAGCGGTACCTACGAGCAGTACTTC. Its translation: CASSRDSGTYEQYF.

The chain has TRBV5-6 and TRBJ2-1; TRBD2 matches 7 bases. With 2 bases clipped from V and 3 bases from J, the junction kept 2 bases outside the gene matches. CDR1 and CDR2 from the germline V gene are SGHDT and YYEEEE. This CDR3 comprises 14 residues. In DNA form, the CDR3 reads TGTGCCAGCAGCTTAGCGGGGCTCTACAATGAGCAGTTCTTC. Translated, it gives CASSLAGLYNEQFF.

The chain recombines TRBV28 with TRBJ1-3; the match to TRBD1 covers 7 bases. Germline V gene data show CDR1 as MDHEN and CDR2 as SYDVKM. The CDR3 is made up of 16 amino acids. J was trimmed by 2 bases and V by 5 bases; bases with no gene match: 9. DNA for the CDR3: TGTGCCAGCAGTATACCAGGGGGGAGCGCTGGAAACACCATATATTTT. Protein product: CASSIPGGSAGNTIYF. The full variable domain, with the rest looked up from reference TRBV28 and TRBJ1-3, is DVKVTQSSRYLVKRTGEKVFLECVQDMDHENMFWYRQDPGLGLRLIYFSYDVKMKEKGDIPEGYSVSREKKERFSLILESASTNQTSMYLCASSIPGGSAGNTIYFGEGSWLTVV.

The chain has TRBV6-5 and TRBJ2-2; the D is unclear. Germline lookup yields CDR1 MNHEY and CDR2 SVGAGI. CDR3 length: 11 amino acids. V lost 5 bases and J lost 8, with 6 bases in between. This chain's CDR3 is CASSKRGELFF. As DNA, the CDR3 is TGTGCCAGCAGTAAACGGGGGGAGCTGTTTTTT.

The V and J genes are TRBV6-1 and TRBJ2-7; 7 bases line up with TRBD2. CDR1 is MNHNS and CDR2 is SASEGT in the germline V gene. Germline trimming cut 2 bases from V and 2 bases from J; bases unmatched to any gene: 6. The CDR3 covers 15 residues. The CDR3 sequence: CASSEQSGAAYEQYF. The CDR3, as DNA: TGTGCCAGCAGTGAACAAAGCGGGGCCGCCTACGAGCAGTACTTC.

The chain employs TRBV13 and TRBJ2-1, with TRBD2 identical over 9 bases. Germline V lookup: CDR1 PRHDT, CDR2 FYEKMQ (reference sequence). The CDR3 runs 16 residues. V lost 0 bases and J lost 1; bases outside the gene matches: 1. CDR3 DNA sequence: TGTGCCAGCAGCTTAGGACTAGCGGGTTCCTACAATGAGCAGTTCTTC. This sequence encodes CASSLGLAGSYNEQFF. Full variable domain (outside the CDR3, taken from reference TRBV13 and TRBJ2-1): AAGVIQSPRHLIKEKRETATLKCYPIPRHDTVYWYQQGPGQDPQFLISFYEKMQSDKGSIPDRFSAQQFSDYHSELNMSSLELGDSALYFCASSLGLAGSYNEQFFGPGTRLTVL.

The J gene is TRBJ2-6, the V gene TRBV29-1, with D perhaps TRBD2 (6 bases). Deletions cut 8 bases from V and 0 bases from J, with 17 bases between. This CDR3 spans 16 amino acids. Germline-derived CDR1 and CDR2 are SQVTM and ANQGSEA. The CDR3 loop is CSTLQGGISGANVLTF. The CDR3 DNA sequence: TGCAGCACCCTTCAGGGAGGTATCTCTGGGGCCAACGTCCTGACTTTC.

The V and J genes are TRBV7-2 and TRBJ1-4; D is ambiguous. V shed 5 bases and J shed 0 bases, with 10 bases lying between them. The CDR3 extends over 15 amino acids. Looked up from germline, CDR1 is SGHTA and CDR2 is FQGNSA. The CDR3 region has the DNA TGTGCCAGCAGCCTGAGGCCTGCAACTAATGAAAAACTGTTTTTT. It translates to CASSLRPATNEKLFF. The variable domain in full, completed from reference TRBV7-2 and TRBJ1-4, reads GAGVSQSPSNKVTEKGKDVELRCDPISGHTALYWYRQSLGQGLEFLIYFQGNSAPDKSGLPSDRFSAERTGGSVSTLTIQRTQQEDSAVYLCASSLRPATNEKLFFGSGTQLSVL.

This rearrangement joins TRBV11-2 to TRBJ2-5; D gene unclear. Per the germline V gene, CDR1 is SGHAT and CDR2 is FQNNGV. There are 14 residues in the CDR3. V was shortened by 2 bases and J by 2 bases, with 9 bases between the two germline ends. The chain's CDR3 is CASSLISAQETQYF. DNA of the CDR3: TGTGCCAGCAGCTTAATAAGCGCACAAGAGACCCAGTACTTC.

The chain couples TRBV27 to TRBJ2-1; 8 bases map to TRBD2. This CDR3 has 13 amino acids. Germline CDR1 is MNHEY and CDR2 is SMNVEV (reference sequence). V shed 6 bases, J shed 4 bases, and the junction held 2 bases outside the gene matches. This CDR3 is CASRSGGYNEQFF. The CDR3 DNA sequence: TGTGCCAGCAGGAGCGGGGGTTACAATGAGCAGTTCTTC.

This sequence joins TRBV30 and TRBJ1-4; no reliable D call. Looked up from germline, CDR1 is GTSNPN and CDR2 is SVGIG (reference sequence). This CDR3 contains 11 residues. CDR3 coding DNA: TGTGCGGTGGGAGGTCGCGAAAAACTGTTTTTT. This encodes CAVGGREKLFF.

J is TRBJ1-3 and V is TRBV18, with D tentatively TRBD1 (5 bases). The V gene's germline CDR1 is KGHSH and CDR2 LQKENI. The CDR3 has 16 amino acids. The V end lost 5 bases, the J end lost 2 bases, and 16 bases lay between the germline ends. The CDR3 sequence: CASSYADSGTGNTIYF. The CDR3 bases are TGTGCCAGCTCATACGCTGACAGTGGAACTGGAAACACCATATATTTT.

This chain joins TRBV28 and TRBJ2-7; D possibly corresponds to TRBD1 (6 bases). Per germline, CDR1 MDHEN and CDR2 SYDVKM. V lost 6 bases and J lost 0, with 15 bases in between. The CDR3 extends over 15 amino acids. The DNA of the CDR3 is TGTGCCAGCAGAGAACAGGGAATGGGCTCCTACGAGCAGTACTTC. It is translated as CASREQGMGSYEQYF.

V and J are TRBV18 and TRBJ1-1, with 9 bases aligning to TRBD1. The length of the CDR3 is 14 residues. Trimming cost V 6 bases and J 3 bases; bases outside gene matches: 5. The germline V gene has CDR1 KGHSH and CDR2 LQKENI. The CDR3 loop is CASSHRTGDTEAFF. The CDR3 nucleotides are TGTGCCAGCTCTCACCGGACAGGGGACACTGAAGCTTTCTTT.

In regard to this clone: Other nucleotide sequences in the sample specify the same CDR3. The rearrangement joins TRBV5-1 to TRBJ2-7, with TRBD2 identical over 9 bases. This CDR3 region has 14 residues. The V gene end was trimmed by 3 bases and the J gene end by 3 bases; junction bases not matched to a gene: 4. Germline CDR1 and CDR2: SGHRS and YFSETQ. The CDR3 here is CASSSGLAFYEQYF. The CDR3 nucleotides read TGCGCCAGCAGCTCGGGACTAGCCTTCTACGAGCAGTACTTC.

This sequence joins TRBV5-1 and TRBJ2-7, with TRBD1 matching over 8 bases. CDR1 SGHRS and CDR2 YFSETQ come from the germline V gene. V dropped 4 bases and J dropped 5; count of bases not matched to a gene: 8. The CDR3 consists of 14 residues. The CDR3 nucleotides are TGCGCCAGCAGCCTACGGGACAGGTTGGACGAGCAGTACTTC. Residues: CASSLRDRLDEQYF.

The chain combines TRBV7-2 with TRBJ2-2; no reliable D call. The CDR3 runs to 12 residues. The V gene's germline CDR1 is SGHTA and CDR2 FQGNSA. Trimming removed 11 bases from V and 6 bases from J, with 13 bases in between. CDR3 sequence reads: CALPWSPGELFF. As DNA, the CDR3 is TGTGCCCTGCCCTGGAGCCCCGGGGAGCTGTTTTTT.

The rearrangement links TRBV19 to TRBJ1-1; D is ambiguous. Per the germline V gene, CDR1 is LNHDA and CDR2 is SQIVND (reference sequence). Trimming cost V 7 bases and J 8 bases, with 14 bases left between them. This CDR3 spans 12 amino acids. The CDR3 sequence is CASTTASAEAFF. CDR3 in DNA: TGTGCCAGTACTACAGCCTCCGCGGAAGCTTTCTTT.

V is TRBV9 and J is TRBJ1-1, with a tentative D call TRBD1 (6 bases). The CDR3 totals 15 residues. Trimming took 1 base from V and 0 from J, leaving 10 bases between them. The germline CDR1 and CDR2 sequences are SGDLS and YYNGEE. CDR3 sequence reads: CASSVLTGLNTEAFF. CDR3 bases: TGTGCCAGCAGCGTACTAACAGGGCTGAACACTGAAGCTTTCTTT.

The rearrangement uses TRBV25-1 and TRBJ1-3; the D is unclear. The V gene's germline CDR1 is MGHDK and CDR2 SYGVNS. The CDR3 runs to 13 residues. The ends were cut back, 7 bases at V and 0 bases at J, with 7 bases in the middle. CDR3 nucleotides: TGTGCCAGCAACCCAGGCTCTGGAAACACCATATATTTT. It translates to CASNPGSGNTIYF.

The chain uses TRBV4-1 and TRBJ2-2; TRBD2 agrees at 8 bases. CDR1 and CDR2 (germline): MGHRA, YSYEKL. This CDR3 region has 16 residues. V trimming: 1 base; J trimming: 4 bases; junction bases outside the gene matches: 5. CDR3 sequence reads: CASSQGWLAGTGELFF. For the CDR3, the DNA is TGCGCCAGCAGCCAAGGGTGGCTAGCGGGCACCGGGGAGCTGTTTTTT.

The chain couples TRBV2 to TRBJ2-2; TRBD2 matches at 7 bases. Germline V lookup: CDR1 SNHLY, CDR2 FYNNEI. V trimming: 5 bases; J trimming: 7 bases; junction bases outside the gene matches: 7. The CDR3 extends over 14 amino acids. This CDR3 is CASSMRGYDGELFF. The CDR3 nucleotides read TGTGCCAGCAGTATGCGGGGGTATGACGGGGAGCTGTTTTTT. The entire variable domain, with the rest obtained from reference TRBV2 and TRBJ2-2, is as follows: EPEVTQTPSHQVTQMGQEVILRCVPISNHLYFYWYRQILGQKVEFLVSFYNNEISEKSEIFDDQFSVERPDGSNFTLKIRSTKLEDSAMYFCASSMRGYDGELFFGEGSRLTVL.

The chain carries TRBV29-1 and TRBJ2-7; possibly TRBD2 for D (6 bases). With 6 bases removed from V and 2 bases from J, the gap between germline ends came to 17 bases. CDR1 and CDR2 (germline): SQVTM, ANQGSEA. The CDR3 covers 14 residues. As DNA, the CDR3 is TGCAGCGTGGAAAATAGCGGAAACGCCTACGAGCAGTACTTC. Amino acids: CSVENSGNAYEQYF.